A single sample is the source of the 20 T cell receptor beta chains below, sequenced in a study of shared clonotypes between healthy human individuals. Clones were read by immunoSEQ multiplex PCR, and TCRdb kept only the in-frame ones, dropping some. This repertoire shows around 1 million clones, 60% to 85% found once; its top ten account for around 1.5%. The sample comprised memory CD4+ T cells sorted from blood. As to subset: CD45RA-negative fraction. These receptors came from a man aged 18 to 30 in good health.

Of note for this clone: A far larger clone is one base from this, pointing to a likely read error. The same CDR3 arises from other DNA sequences in this sample as well. V gene TRBV6-5 combines with J gene TRBJ2-3, with D possibly matching TRBD2 (6 bases). CDR3 length: 12 residues. The V and J ends lost 2 bases and 6 bases respectively, with 6 bases between them. Germline lookup yields CDR1 MNHEY and CDR2 SVGAGI. Written as DNA, the CDR3 is TGTGCCAGCAGTTACCGGGGGGATACGCAGTATTTT. This encodes CASSYRGDTQYF.

This clone occurred many times. The chain joins TRBV27 to TRBJ2-3; D is unclear. The CDR3 totals 11 residues. Germline CDR1 and CDR2: MNHEY and SMNVEV (reference sequence). V was pared by 3 bases and J by 4 bases, with 2 bases between. Here the CDR3 DNA reads TGTGCCAGCAGTTTCGCAGATACGCAGTATTTT. Amino acids: CASSFADTQYF.

The chain joins TRBV27 to TRBJ2-7, with 7 positions matching TRBD2. Germline trimming cut 2 bases from V and 3 bases from J; bases unmatched to any gene: 4. The CDR3 runs to 14 residues. From germline, CDR1 is MNHEY and CDR2 SMNVEV (reference sequence). The CDR3 reads CASSLRAGSYEQYF. In DNA form, the CDR3 reads TGTGCCAGCAGTTTAAGAGCGGGGAGCTACGAGCAGTACTTC.

The chain is built from TRBV7-9 and TRBJ1-5, with D hard to call. Germline-derived CDR1 and CDR2 are SEHNR and FQNEAQ (reference sequence). Trimming took 7 bases from V and 0 from J, leaving 10 bases between them. The CDR3 contains 14 residues. The CDR3 is CASNHESSNQPQHF. The DNA for the CDR3 is TGTGCCAGCAACCACGAATCTAGCAATCAGCCCCAGCATTTT.

This chain links TRBV19 with TRBJ1-2, with 7 bases matching TRBD1. There are 11 residues in the CDR3. The V segment lost 6 bases and the J segment 7 bases; nucleotides outside the gene matches: 2. CDR1 and CDR2 from the germline V gene are LNHDA and SQIVND (reference sequence). CDR3 DNA: TGTGCCAGTAGGGGACAGTCTGGCTACACCTTC. It translates to CASRGQSGYTF.

Points on this clone: It may be a read error: a sequence one base away is much more abundant. Other nucleotide sequences in the sample specify the same CDR3. The chain uses TRBV28 and TRBJ1-5; D is ambiguous. CDR1 MDHEN and CDR2 SYDVKM come from the germline V gene. The CDR3 totals 12 residues. Between the trimmed V and J ends, which lost 3 bases and 4 bases, there was a span of 4 bases. The CDR3 sequence is CASSLLNQPQHF. The CDR3 DNA reads TGTGCCAGCAGTTTGTTGAATCAGCCCCAGCATTTT.

Only one count was recorded for this clone. This sequence joins TRBV7-3 and TRBJ2-3, with 11 nucleotides matching TRBD2. The V and J ends lost 4 bases and 5 bases, in that order; junction bases with no gene match: 5. The germline V gene encodes CDR1 SGHTA and CDR2 FQGTGA. The length of the CDR3 is 15 residues. The CDR3 sequence: CASSSRLAGQDTQYF. CDR3 bases: TGTGCCAGCAGCTCTCGACTAGCGGGGCAAGATACGCAGTATTTT.

The chain joins TRBV6-1 to TRBJ2-4; 16 nucleotides line up with TRBD2. The germline gives CDR1 MNHNS, CDR2 SASEGT. This CDR3 has 15 amino acids. After removal of 6 bases from V and 7 bases from J, the junction contained 3 bases not matched to a gene. The CDR3 loop is CASRGGLAGGNIQYF. The CDR3 coding sequence is TGTGCCAGCAGAGGGGGACTAGCGGGAGGGAACATTCAGTACTTC.

The V and J genes are TRBV5-4 and TRBJ1-1; possibly TRBD1 for D (6 bases). This CDR3 has 13 residues. V was cut by 3 bases and J by 6 bases, with 12 bases left in between. Germline values: CDR1 SGHNT, CDR2 YYREEE (reference sequence). The CDR3, as DNA: TGTGCCAGCAGCTGGATGGGGGCTTCTGAAGCTTTCTTT. This translates into CASSWMGASEAFF.

The rearrangement uses TRBV5-6 and TRBJ1-2, with 8 bases identical to TRBD1. Germline-derived CDR1 and CDR2 are SGHDT and YYEEEE. V shed 5 bases, J shed 3 bases, and the junction held 3 bases outside the gene matches. The CDR3 has 13 amino acids. The CDR3 reads CASRSTGDYGYTF. The CDR3 nucleotides read TGTGCCAGCAGGTCGACAGGGGACTATGGCTACACCTTC.

V is TRBV7-2 and J is TRBJ2-7; 7 bases map to TRBD2. V shed 4 bases, J shed 1 base, and the junction held 4 bases outside the gene matches. Germline V gene lookup returns CDR1 SGHTA and CDR2 FQGNSA. The CDR3 length is 14 residues. The CDR3 sequence is CASSSGLVSYEQYF. Written as DNA, the CDR3 is TGTGCCAGCAGCTCAGGACTAGTTTCCTACGAGCAGTACTTC.

This clone was seen once. The chain recombines TRBV27 with TRBJ1-4; TRBD1 might be the D (5 bases). With 9 bases removed from V and 0 bases from J, the gap between germline ends came to 23 bases. This CDR3 has 18 residues. The V gene's germline CDR1 is MNHEY and CDR2 SMNVEV (reference sequence). In DNA, the CDR3 is TGTGCCAGTCAGTCCAGGGCTATGTGGTCGGCAACTAATGAAAAACTGTTTTTT. It translates to CASQSRAMWSATNEKLFF.

The rearrangement uses TRBV5-1 and TRBJ1-3; 7 bases are a match to TRBD1. The CDR3 totals 17 residues. Germline assignment: CDR1 SGHRS and CDR2 YFSETQ. The junction had 10 bases not matched to a gene; V was cut back by 4 bases and J by 0 bases. The CDR3, as DNA: TGCGCCAGCAGCGTAGGGGACAGCCCAAACTCTGGAAACACCATATATTTT. Translation gives CASSVGDSPNSGNTIYF.

The rearrangement links TRBV5-4 to TRBJ2-3; 7 bases map to TRBD2. Germline lookup yields CDR1 SGHNT and CDR2 YYREEE (reference sequence). V lost 2 bases, J lost 3 bases, and 6 bases stayed unmatched. The CDR3 length is 15 residues. The CDR3 DNA follows: TGTGCCAGCAGCTTCCCGCAGGGAGGGACAGATACGCAGTATTTT. It encodes CASSFPQGGTDTQYF.

This clone was counted at least ten times. The chain employs TRBV27 and TRBJ2-7, with 8 positions matching TRBD2. J gave up 2 bases and V 7 bases, and 25 bases lay outside the gene matches. The CDR3 runs 20 residues. Germline CDR1 is MNHEY and CDR2 is SMNVEV (reference sequence). The CDR3 sequence is CASTQREGLRVGVPPYEQYF. The CDR3, as DNA: TGTGCCAGCACTCAACGGGAGGGCCTGAGGGTGGGCGTACCTCCCTACGAGCAGTACTTC.

This clone was detected only a few times. The V and J genes are TRBV7-9 and TRBJ1-2; no definite D call. Trimming cost V 5 bases and J 8 bases, with 15 bases left between them. This CDR3 is 13 amino acids long. CDR1 and CDR2 (germline): SEHNR, FQNEAQ (reference sequence). CDR3 sequence reads: CASSGRVSEGYTF. The CDR3 DNA reads as TGTGCCAGCAGCGGGAGGGTTTCGGAGGGCTACACCTTC.

This chain uses TRBV6-1 with TRBJ2-1, with 9 nucleotides matching TRBD2. With V trimmed by 3 bases and J by 7 bases, 7 bases remained unmatched. Germline V gene data show CDR1 as MNHNS and CDR2 as SASEGT. The CDR3 totals 15 residues. The CDR3 region has the DNA TGTGCCAGCAGTGAGCGGGGGGGCCAAAGGAATGAGCAGTTCTTC. It yields the protein CASSERGGQRNEQFF.

The CDR3 DNA follows: TGTGCCAGCAGCGCAGCGGTAACGAACACCGGGGAGCTGTTTTTT. It encodes CASSAAVTNTGELFF. This sequence joins TRBV7-2 and TRBJ2-2; possibly TRBD2 for D (5 bases). Germline CDR1 is SGHTA and CDR2 is FQGNSA. V lost 5 bases and J 0 bases, leaving 10 bases between the germline ends. The CDR3 has 15 residues.

This clone showed up just once. The chain is built from TRBV6-1 and TRBJ1-1; TRBD1 agrees at 7 bases. Unmatched junction bases numbered 9, after V lost 4 bases and J lost 4 bases. Germline CDR1 is MNHNS and CDR2 is SASEGT. This CDR3 contains 15 residues. The CDR3 bases are TGTGCCAGCAGTGCTAAGGGGGCATCATCCACTGAAGCTTTCTTT. It translates to CASSAKGASSTEAFF.

V gene TRBV27 combines with J gene TRBJ1-4; perhaps TRBD1 as D (5 bases). Germline V gene lookup returns CDR1 MNHEY and CDR2 SMNVEV (reference sequence). Trimming pared 4 bases from V and 6 bases from J, leaving 12 bases between. The length of the CDR3 is 14 residues. This chain's CDR3 is CASSWTGRDEKLFF. CDR3 sequence (DNA): TGTGCCAGCAGTTGGACGGGACGGGATGAAAAACTGTTTTTT.